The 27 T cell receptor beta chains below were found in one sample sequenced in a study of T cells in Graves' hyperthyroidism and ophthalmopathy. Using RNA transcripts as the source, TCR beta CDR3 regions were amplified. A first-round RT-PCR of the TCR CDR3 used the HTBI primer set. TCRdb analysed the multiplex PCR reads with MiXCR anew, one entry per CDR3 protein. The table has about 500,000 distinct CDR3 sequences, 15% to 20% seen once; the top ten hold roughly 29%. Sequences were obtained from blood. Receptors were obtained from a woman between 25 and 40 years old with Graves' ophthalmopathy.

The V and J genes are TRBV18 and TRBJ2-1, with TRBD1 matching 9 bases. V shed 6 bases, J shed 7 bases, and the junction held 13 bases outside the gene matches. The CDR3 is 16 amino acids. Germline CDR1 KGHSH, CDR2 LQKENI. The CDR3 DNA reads TGTGCCAGCTCTACTACCGGGACAGGGATGATTAATGAGCAGTTCTTC. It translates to CASSTTGTGMINEQFF.

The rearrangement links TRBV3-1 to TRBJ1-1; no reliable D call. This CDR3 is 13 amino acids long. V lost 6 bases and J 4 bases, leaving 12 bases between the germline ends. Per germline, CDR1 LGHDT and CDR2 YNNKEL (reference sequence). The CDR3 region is CASRPFSSTEAFF. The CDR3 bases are TGTGCCAGCAGACCTTTTTCGAGCACTGAAGCTTTCTTT.

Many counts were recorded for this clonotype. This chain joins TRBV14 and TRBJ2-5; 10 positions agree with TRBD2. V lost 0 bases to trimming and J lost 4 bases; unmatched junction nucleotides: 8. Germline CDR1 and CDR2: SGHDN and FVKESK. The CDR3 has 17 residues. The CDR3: CASSQEMVASGRETQYF. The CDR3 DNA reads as TGTGCCAGCAGCCAAGAAATGGTGGCTAGCGGGAGAGAGACCCAGTACTTC.

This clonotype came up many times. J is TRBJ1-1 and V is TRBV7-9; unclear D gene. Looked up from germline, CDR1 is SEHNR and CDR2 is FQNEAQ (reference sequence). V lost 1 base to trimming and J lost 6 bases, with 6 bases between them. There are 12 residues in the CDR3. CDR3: CASSLGSSEAFF. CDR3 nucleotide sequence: TGTGCCAGCAGCTTAGGCTCATCTGAAGCTTTCTTT.

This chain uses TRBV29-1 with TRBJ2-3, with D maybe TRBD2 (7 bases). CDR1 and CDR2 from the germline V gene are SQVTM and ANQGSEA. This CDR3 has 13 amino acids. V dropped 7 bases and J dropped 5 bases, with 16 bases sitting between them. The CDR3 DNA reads TGCAGCGGGGGGGGCCACGCGGGAGATACGCAGTATTTT. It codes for CSGGGHAGDTQYF.

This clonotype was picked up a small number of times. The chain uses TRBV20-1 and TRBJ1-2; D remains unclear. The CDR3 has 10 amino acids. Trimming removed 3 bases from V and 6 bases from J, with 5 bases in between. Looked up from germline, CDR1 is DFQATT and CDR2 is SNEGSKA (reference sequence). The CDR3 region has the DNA TGCAGTGCTAGTTTCGATGGCTACACCTTC. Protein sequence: CSASFDGYTF.

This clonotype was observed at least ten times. The CDR3 DNA reads as TGTGCCAGCAGCCGTCCCGGGACTAGCGGAAAAGATACGCAGTATTTT. It specifies CASSRPGTSGKDTQYF. The chain combines TRBV7-2 with TRBJ2-3; 11 positions match TRBD2. The germline gives CDR1 SGHTA, CDR2 FQGNSA. The CDR3 is 16 amino acids. Trimming at V came to 5 bases and at J to 5 bases, leaving 9 bases not matched to a gene.

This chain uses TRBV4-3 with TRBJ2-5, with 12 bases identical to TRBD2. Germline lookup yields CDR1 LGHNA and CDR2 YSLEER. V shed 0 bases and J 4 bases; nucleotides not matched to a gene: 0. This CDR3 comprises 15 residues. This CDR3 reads CASSQEGLAGETQYF. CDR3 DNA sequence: TGCGCCAGCAGCCAAGAGGGACTAGCGGGAGAGACCCAGTACTTC.

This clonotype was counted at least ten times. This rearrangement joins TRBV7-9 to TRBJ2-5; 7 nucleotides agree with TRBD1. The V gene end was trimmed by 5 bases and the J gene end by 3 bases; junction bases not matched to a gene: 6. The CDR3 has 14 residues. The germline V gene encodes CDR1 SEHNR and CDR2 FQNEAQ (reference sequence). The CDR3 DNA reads TGTGCCAGCAGCCCAGAGACAGGGAAAGAGACCCAGTACTTC. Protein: CASSPETGKETQYF.

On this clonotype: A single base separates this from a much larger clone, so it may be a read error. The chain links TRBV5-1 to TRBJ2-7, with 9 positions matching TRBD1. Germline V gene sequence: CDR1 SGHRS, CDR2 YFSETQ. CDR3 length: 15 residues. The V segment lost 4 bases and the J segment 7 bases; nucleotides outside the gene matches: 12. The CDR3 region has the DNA TGCGCCAGCAGCCGTGGGGACAGGGTGTTCGATGAGCAGTACTTC. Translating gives CASSRGDRVFDEQYF.

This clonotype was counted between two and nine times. CDR3 amino acids: CASNSGQENTGELFF. CDR3 bases: TGTGCCAGCAACTCAGGACAGGAGAACACCGGGGAGCTGTTTTTT. This chain uses TRBV6-1 with TRBJ2-2, with 7 bases fitting TRBD1. The junction had 6 bases not matched to a gene; V was cut back by 7 bases and J by 1 base. The CDR3 extends over 15 amino acids. Germline loops: CDR1 MNHNS, CDR2 SASEGT.

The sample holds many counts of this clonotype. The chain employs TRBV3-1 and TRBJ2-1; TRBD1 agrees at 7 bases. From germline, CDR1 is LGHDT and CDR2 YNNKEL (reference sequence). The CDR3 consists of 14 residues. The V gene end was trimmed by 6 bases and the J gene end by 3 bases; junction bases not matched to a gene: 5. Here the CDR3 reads CASRGTAHYNEQFF. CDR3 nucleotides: TGTGCCAGCAGGGGGACAGCCCACTACAATGAGCAGTTCTTC.

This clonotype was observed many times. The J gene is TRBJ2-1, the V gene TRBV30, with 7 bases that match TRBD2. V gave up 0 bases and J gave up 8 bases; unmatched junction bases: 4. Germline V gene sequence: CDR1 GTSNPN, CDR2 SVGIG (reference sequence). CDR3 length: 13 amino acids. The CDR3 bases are TGTGCCTGGAGTGTAGGGAGGGTCGATGAGCAGTTCTTC. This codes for CAWSVGRVDEQFF.

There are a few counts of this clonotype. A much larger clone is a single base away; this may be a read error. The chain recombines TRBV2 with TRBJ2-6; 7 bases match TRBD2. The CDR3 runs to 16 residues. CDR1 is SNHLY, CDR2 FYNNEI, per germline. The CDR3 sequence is CASKVASGTGADVLTF. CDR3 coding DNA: TGTGCCAGCAAGGTAGCGAGCGGGACTGGGGCCGACGTCCTGACTTTC.

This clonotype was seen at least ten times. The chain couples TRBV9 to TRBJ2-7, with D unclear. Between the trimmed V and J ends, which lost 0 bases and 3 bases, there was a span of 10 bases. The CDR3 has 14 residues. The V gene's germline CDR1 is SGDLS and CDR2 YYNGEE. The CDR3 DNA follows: TGTGCCAGCAGCGTAGCTTCTACCAACTACGAGCAGTACTTC. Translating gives CASSVASTNYEQYF.

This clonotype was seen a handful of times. In DNA form, the CDR3 reads TGTGCCAGCAGCCAAGACGTCAGCTCTGGGGCCAACGTCCTGACTTTC. The encoded protein is CASSQDVSSGANVLTF. The V call is TRBV3-1, the J call TRBJ2-6; D ambiguous. Deletions cut 0 bases from V and 0 bases from J, with 6 bases between. Per germline, CDR1 LGHDT and CDR2 YNNKEL (reference sequence). The CDR3 consists of 16 residues.

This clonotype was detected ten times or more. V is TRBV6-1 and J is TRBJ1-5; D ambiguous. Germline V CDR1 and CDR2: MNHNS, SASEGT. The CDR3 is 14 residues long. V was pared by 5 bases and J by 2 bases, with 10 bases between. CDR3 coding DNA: TGTGCCAGCAGTCCTAAGGCGGGCAATCAGCCCCAGCATTTT. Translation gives CASSPKAGNQPQHF.

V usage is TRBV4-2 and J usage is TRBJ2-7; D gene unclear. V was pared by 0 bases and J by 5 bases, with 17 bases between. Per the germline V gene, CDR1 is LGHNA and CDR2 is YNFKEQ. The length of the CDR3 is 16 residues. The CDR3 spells CASSQDTSGEGNEQYF. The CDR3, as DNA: TGTGCCAGCAGCCAAGATACCTCGGGTGAAGGGAACGAGCAGTACTTC.

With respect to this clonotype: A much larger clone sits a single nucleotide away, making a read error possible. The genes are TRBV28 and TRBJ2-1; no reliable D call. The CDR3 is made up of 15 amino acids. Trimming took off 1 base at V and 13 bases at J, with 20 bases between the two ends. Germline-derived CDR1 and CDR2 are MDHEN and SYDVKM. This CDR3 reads CASSLFPGSGETQFF. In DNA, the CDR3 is TGTGCCAGCAGTTTATTTCCGGGTTCCGGCGAGACCCAGTTCTTC.

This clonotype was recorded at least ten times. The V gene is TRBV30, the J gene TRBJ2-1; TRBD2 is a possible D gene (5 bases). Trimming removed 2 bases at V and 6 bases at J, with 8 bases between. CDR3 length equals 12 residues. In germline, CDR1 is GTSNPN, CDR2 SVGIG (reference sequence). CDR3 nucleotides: TGTGCCTGGAGTTGGGAGATCAATGAGCAGTTCTTC. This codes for CAWSWEINEQFF.

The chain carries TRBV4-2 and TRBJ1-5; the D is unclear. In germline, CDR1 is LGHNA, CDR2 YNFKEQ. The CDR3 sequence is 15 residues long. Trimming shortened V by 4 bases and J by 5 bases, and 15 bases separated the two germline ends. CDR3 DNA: TGTGCCAGCAGCCCATCATCCAGGCAGCATCAGCCCCAGCATTTT. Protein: CASSPSSRQHQPQHF.

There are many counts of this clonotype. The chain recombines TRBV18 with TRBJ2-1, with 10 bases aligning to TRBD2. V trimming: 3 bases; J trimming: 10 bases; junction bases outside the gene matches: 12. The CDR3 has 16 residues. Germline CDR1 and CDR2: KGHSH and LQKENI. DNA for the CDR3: TGTGCCAGCTCACCCCGGACAGCGGGAGGGCCGTGGGAGCAGTTCTTC. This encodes CASSPRTAGGPWEQFF.

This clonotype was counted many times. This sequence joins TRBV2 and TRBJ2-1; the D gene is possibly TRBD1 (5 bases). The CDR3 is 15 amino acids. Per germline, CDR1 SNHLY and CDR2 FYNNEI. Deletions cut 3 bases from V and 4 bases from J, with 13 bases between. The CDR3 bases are TGTGCCAGCAGTGACTTTGTACAGGTTTACAATGAGCAGTTCTTC. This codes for CASSDFVQVYNEQFF. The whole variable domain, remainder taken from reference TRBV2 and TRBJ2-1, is EPEVTQTPSHQVTQMGQEVILRCVPISNHLYFYWYRQILGQKVEFLVSFYNNEISEKSEIFDDQFSVERPDGSNFTLKIRSTKLEDSAMYFCASSDFVQVYNEQFFGPGTRLTVL.

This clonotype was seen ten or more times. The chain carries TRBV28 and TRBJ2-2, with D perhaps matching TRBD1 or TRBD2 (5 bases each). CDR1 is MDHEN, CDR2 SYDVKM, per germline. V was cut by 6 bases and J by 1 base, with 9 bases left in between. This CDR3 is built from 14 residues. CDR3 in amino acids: CASRGTWNTGELFF. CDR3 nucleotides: TGTGCCAGCAGGGGGACGTGGAACACCGGGGAGCTGTTTTTT.

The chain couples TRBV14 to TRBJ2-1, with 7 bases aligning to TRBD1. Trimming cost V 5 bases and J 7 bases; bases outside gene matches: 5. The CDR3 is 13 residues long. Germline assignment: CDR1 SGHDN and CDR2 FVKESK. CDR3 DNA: TGTGCCAGCAGCGACAGGGTTCTGAATGAGCAGTTCTTC. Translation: CASSDRVLNEQFF. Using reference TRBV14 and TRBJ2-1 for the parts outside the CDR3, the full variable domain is EAGVTQFPSHSVIEKGQTVTLRCDPISGHDNLYWYRRVMGKEIKFLLHFVKESKQDESGMPNNRFLAERTGGTYSTLKVQPAELEDSGVYFCASSDRVLNEQFFGPGTRLTVL.

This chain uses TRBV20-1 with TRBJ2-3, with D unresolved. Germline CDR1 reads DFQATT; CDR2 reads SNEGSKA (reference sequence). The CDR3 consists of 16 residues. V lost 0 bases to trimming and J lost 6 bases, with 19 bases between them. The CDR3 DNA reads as TGCAGTGCTAGAGATCGCGGCTCCTACGGCCGTGATACGCAGTATTTT. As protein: CSARDRGSYGRDTQYF.

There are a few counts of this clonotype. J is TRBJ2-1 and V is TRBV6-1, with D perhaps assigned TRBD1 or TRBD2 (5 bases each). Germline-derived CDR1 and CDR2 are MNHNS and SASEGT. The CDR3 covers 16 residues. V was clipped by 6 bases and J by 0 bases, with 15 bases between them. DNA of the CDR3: TGTGCCAGCAGGCCGGGGACGCGGAGCTCCTACAATGAGCAGTTCTTC. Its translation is CASRPGTRSSYNEQFF.